Below, one T cell receptor (beta chain) is given with its context. Its antigen is still unknown. No much larger clone exists at a distance of one base, and base qualities are not known. The time point label, as the study defines it: week 47, end of study. Every vaccine dose consisted of 300 ug of a 20-mer mutant IDH1 peptide in Montanide, administered subcutaneously together with topical imiquimod. Patients were given eight vaccinations, in weeks 1, 3, 5, 7, 11, 15, 19 and 23, which matched visits V03 through V10. All donors had newly diagnosed IDH1-mutant astrocytomas of WHO grade 3 or 4 that showed loss of nuclear ATRX. The samples were drawn from NOA16, a multicentre, single-arm, open-label phase I trial in Germany that tested a mutant IDH1 peptide vaccine in humans for the first time. Genomic DNA for TCRB sequencing was isolated from EDTA blood with the DNeasy Blood and Tissue Kit. This record comes from a study of a mutant IDH1 vaccine in newly diagnosed glioma listed by TCRdb under 2021. In the study overall: Vaccination was initiated 4-6 weeks after radiotherapy alone, or concurrently with temozolomide cycles in the chemotherapy-containing groups. Of the approximately 30 treated patients, 62.5% were male and about 40% were female, and the mean age was around 40 years. Prior to enrollment, standard therapy consisting of radiotherapy alone, temozolomide alone, or radiochemotherapy with temozolomide had been administered to patients, with the combination being received by most patients. Visit V12 was the week-35 safety follow-up and visit V13 was the week-47 end of study. Peripheral blood was collected at six visits: V03 (baseline), V05, V07, V10, V12 and V13. Longitudinal TCRB deep sequencing was done for about two dozen treated patients, wherever samples were available for exploratory analyses.

Study-wide conclusions, independent of this receptor: Selection of PBMC samples for TCRB deep sequencing was based on availability. The authors noted that analyses of patient blood samples could not be reproduced because of sample limitations. No apparent relationship was observed between pseudoprogression and alterations in the top peripheral T cell clonotypes detected by TCRB sequencing. Vaccine-induced immune responses across multiple MHC alleles were detected in 93.3% of patients.

Receptors were amplified or captured by the immunoSEQ multiplex PCR assay. Following the manufacturer's protocol, the hsTCRB Kit was used to amplify rearranged TCR beta chain sequences. TCRB libraries were sequenced on an Illumina MiSeq. For the original study's pipeline: The proprietary platform of the kit vendor was used for demultiplexing, trimming and gene mapping. In its TCRdb copy, this immuneACCESS table keeps in-frame sequences only and misses some clones. Where compared with another copy, unresolved V genes explain less than half of these, and the others have no known cause. V and J calls and clone size are copied from that table; D and trimming were computed from the DNA. This sample lists roughly 56,000 clones; approximately 76% were detected once. Of the sample, 4.9% is held by the ten largest clones. The TCR comes from a woman aged 40 to 49 with glioma. Some clones in this sample may be carry-over from other donors' samples. The specimen comprised PBMCs, sampled from a glioma patient whose treatment included an IDH1 peptide vaccine.

CDR3 loop: CASSISGEDYGYTF. The bases read TGTGCCAGTAGTATTTCTGGGGAGGACTATGGCTACACCTTC. The chain joins TRBV19 to TRBJ1-2, with no confidently assigned D gene. V drops 3 bases and J drops 3 bases, leaving 11 bases in between. The CDR3 holds 14 amino acids from the cysteine to the phenylalanine. Only CDR3 DNA remains: 42 bases, in frame from the first base. For CDR1 and CDR2, the germline V gene (reference sequence) lists LNHDA and SQIVND. With all but the CDR3 taken from the reference TRBV19 and TRBJ1-2 genes, the full variable domain is: DGGITQSPKYLFRKEGQNVTLSCEQNLNHDAMYWYRQDPGQGLRLIYYSQIVNDFQKGDIAEGYSVSREKKESFPLTVTSAQKNPTAFYLCASSISGEDYGYTFGSGTRLTVV.